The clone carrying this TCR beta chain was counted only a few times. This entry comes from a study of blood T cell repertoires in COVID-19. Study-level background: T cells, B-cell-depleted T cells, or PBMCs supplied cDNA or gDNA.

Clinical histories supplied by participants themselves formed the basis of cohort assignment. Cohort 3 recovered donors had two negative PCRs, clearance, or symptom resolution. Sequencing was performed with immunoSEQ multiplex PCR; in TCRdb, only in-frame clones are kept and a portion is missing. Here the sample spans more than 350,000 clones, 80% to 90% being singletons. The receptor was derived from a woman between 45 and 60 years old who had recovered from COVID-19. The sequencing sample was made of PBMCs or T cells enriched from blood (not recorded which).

The CDR3 loop reads CASSVPGQGKGYTF. The CDR3 DNA reads as TGTGCCAGCAGCGTACCGGGACAGGGAAAAGGCTACACCTTC. The chain combines TRBV7-6 with TRBJ1-2; 9 bases are shared with TRBD1. This CDR3 has 14 residues. V shed 5 bases, J shed 8 bases, and the junction held 9 bases outside the gene matches. The germline V gene encodes CDR1 SGHVS and CDR2 FNYEAQ.